One and the same sample provided the 28 T cell receptor beta chains below, sequenced in a study of vaccination and CD4 T cells after COVID-19. The Oncomine TCR Beta short-read assay was what sequenced the DNA obtained from cultured CD4+ T cells. TCRdb analysed the PCR reads with MiXCR anew, one entry per CDR3 protein. This table has around 10,000 distinct CDR3 sequences, about two fifths appearing once. Indicated treatment: approximately nine-day PBMC culture with coronavirus spike peptide pools or control peptides (ViraFEST assay). Their cognate antigens are unknown. The material sequenced was CD4+ T cells from blood, cultured in vitro. These receptor sequences come from a human donor who had recovered from COVID-19.

This rearrangement joins TRBV28 to TRBJ2-5, with 13 bases aligning to TRBD2. This CDR3 region has 16 residues. Germline CDR1 reads MDHEN; CDR2 reads SYDVKM. With 5 bases clipped from V and 4 bases from J, the junction kept 7 bases outside the gene matches. The CDR3 loop is CASSRPGLAGVETQYF. In DNA form, the CDR3 reads TGTGCCAGCAGTCGACCCGGACTAGCGGGAGTAGAGACCCAGTACTTC.

This chain uses TRBV7-2 with TRBJ1-1; maybe TRBD1 (6 bases). This CDR3 is built from 13 residues. CDR1 and CDR2 from the germline V gene are SGHTA and FQGNSA. V lost 2 bases, J lost 11 bases, and 15 bases lay in between. The CDR3 bases are TGTGCCAGCAGCTTAAGGGGACAACAGTCGGCTTTCTTT. Translation gives CASSLRGQQSAFF.

This clonotype is a singleton in its sample. The chain joins TRBV28 to TRBJ2-1; D unclear. Trimming removed 10 bases from V and 15 bases from J, with 25 bases in between. Germline V gene sequence: CDR1 MDHEN, CDR2 SYDVKM. This CDR3 has 13 amino acids. The CDR3 coding sequence is TGTGCCACTAGGAGACAATCTTCCTACGGTCCGTTCTTC. Translation gives CATRRQSSYGPFF.

The CDR3 DNA follows: TGTGCCAGCAGCCAAGCTGGCAGGGGAAACACCGGGGAGCTGTTTTTT. This sequence encodes CASSQAGRGNTGELFF. The chain carries TRBV3-1 and TRBJ2-2; D might be TRBD1 (6 bases). Germline values: CDR1 LGHDT, CDR2 YNNKEL (reference sequence). V dropped 1 base and J dropped 2 bases, with 11 bases sitting between them. This CDR3 has 16 residues. The variable domain in full, with the rest retrieved from reference TRBV3-1 and TRBJ2-2, is DTAVSQTPKYLVTQMGNDKSIKCEQNLGHDTMYWYKQDSKKFLKIMFSYNNKELIINETVPNRFSPKSPDKAHLNLHINSLELGDSAVYFCASSQAGRGNTGELFFGEGSRLTVL.

This clonotype was found a few times. The V call is TRBV6-1, the J call TRBJ2-7; D gene unclear. Germline-derived CDR1 and CDR2 are MNHNS and SASEGT. Trimming pared 7 bases from V and 3 bases from J, leaving 19 bases between. The CDR3 length is 15 residues. The DNA for the CDR3 is TGTGCCAGCACCTCCCCGGGTTCTGCACGCTACGAGCAGTACTTC. Translating gives CASTSPGSARYEQYF.

J is TRBJ2-5 and V is TRBV19; 8 positions match TRBD1. Germline CDR1 is LNHDA and CDR2 is SQIVND (reference sequence). CDR3 length: 13 residues. With V trimmed by 7 bases and J by 5 bases, 6 bases remained unmatched. The CDR3 DNA follows: TGTGCCAGTACAGGACAGGGTGTTGAGACCCAGTACTTC. Translation: CASTGQGVETQYF.

This sequence joins TRBV6-2 or TRBV6-3 and TRBJ2-3; 9 nucleotides align to TRBD2. CDR1 is MNHEY, CDR2 SVGEGT, per germline. The CDR3 sequence is 19 residues long. V lost 2 bases and J lost 4; bases outside the gene matches: 16. The CDR3 nucleotides are TGTGCCAGCAGTTACGCCCTTCTTCGGCGGGGGGGCCAATCAGATACGCAGTATTTT. This codes for CASSYALLRRGGQSDTQYF.

This clonotype has just a few counts. Its ends do not fully match the called genes, so a read error is possible. V gene TRBV7-7 combines with J gene TRBJ2-3, with TRBD2 as a possible D gene (6 bases). The CDR3 runs 14 residues. Germline-derived CDR1 and CDR2 are SSHAT and FNYEAQ (reference sequence). CDR3 protein: CASSPSGREDTQYF. The CDR3 bases are TGTGCTAGCAGCCCAAGCGGGCGCGAGGATACGCAGTATTTT.

The chain is built from TRBV19 and TRBJ2-5; the D gene is possibly TRBD1 (5 bases). The CDR3 runs to 14 residues. V lost 1 base and J lost 8, with 14 bases in between. The germline V gene has CDR1 LNHDA and CDR2 SQIVND (reference sequence). The CDR3 DNA reads TGTGCCAGTAGTATAGTGGGGCGGTTTGTCACCCAGTACTTC. It yields the protein CASSIVGRFVTQYF.

The V gene is TRBV6-2 or TRBV6-3, the J gene TRBJ1-5; D is undetermined. Germline CDR1 MNHEY, CDR2 SVGEGT. V gave up 7 bases and J gave up 1 base, with 8 bases separating them. This CDR3 is 13 amino acids long. The CDR3 region has the DNA TGTGCCAGCACCCCGCGAAGCAATCAGCCCCAGCATTTT. This translates into CASTPRSNQPQHF.

The chain links TRBV11-3 to TRBJ2-7, with 7 bases lining up with TRBD1. CDR1 SGHNT and CDR2 YENEEA come from the germline V gene. CDR3 length: 14 residues. V was clipped by 5 bases and J by 6 bases; unmatched bases: 10. In nucleotides, the CDR3 is TGTGCCAGCAGCCCTGGGACAGTTAAGGCCGAGCAGTACTTC. This gives the protein CASSPGTVKAEQYF.

The chain joins TRBV20-1 to TRBJ1-5, with D unclear. Germline CDR1 DFQATT, CDR2 SNEGSKA (reference sequence). The CDR3 runs 14 residues. V shed 7 bases and J shed 4 bases, with 17 bases lying between them. CDR3 in amino acids: CSVTPSSGNQPQHF. The DNA of the CDR3 is TGCAGTGTCACGCCCTCGTCGGGAAATCAGCCCCAGCATTTT.

The V and J genes are TRBV24-1 and TRBJ2-2; a weak D match, TRBD1 (5 bases). The CDR3 runs 14 residues. Per the germline V gene, CDR1 is KGHDR and CDR2 is SFDVKD. Trimming took 5 bases from V and 6 from J, leaving 12 bases between them. The CDR3 reads CATSGQSGSGELFF. The CDR3 DNA reads TGTGCCACCAGTGGTCAATCAGGGTCCGGGGAGCTGTTTTTT.

This clonotype has just a few counts. The chain uses TRBV19 and TRBJ2-5, with 8 bases matching TRBD1. This CDR3 contains 15 residues. Trimming removed 1 base from V and 6 bases from J; junction bases left unmatched: 7. Germline lookup yields CDR1 LNHDA and CDR2 SQIVND (reference sequence). Here the CDR3 reads CASSIGRTGRKTQYF. The CDR3 DNA reads TGTGCCAGTAGTATAGGTCGGACAGGGAGGAAGACCCAGTACTTC.

The V gene is TRBV20-1, the J gene TRBJ2-3, with TRBD2 matching 10 bases. The ends lost 1 base at V and 1 base at J; junction bases unmatched: 2. Germline V gene lookup returns CDR1 DFQATT and CDR2 SNEGSKA (reference sequence). This CDR3 is 15 amino acids long. CDR3 sequence (DNA): TGCAGTGCTAGAGTCGGGACTAGCGGCACAGATACGCAGTATTTT. Translation: CSARVGTSGTDTQYF.

The V call is TRBV6-5, the J call TRBJ1-6; D ambiguous. Germline V gene sequence: CDR1 MNHEY, CDR2 SVGAGI. V lost 0 bases and J lost 3, with 9 bases in between. The CDR3 is made up of 16 amino acids. In DNA, the CDR3 is TGTGCCAGCAGTTACTCGACCGGACTCTATAATTCACCCCTCCACTTT. It encodes CASSYSTGLYNSPLHF.

V is TRBV27 and J is TRBJ2-1; 11 bases are a match to TRBD2. With V trimmed by 7 bases and J by 6 bases, 11 bases remained unmatched. Germline CDR1 and CDR2: MNHEY and SMNVEV (reference sequence). CDR3 size: 16 residues. The CDR3 region is CASTPAGTSGTNEQFF. DNA for the CDR3: TGTGCCAGCACCCCTGCAGGGACTAGCGGAACCAATGAGCAGTTCTTC.

This clonotype was observed a handful of times. The V and J genes are TRBV6-1 and TRBJ1-6, with 10 positions matching TRBD1. The CDR3 is made up of 14 amino acids. CDR1 is MNHNS, CDR2 SASEGT, per germline. The V and J ends lost 6 bases and 10 bases, in that order; junction bases with no gene match: 6. CDR3 residues: CASRRGQGLSPLHF. The CDR3 region has the DNA TGTGCCAGCAGACGGGGACAGGGGTTGTCACCCCTCCACTTT.

The CDR3 sequence: CSASGRDRGLTNEQFF. The DNA of the CDR3 is TGCAGTGCTAGTGGGCGGGACAGGGGGCTCACCAATGAGCAGTTCTTC. The chain recombines TRBV20-1 with TRBJ2-1; 12 nucleotides align to TRBD1. This CDR3 has 16 residues. Germline V lookup: CDR1 DFQATT, CDR2 SNEGSKA (reference sequence). Unmatched junction bases numbered 9, after V lost 3 bases and J lost 6 bases.

The chain employs TRBV2 and TRBJ1-1, with D unresolved. There are 15 residues in the CDR3. V was pared by 10 bases and J by 1 base, with 19 bases between. The germline gives CDR1 SNHLY, CDR2 FYNNEI. CDR3 sequence reads: CATKVLLDTNTEAFF. DNA of the CDR3: TGTGCCACGAAGGTTCTACTTGATACGAACACTGAAGCTTTCTTT.

This chain joins TRBV20-1 and TRBJ2-3; 9 nucleotides line up with TRBD1. V dropped 8 bases and J dropped 5; count of bases not matched to a gene: 11. This CDR3 has 14 residues. Germline CDR1 and CDR2: DFQATT and SNEGSKA (reference sequence). The CDR3 DNA sequence: TGCAGTCTACCTGGACAGGGGTGGGGAGATACGCAGTATTTT. Encoded protein: CSLPGQGWGDTQYF.

This clonotype has more than one count but fewer than ten. The genes are TRBV5-1 and TRBJ2-3, with 12 bases that match TRBD2. Looked up from germline, CDR1 is SGHRS and CDR2 is YFSETQ. The V gene end was trimmed by 3 bases and the J gene end by 0 bases; junction bases not matched to a gene: 2. CDR3 length: 16 residues. CDR3 DNA: TGCGCCAGCAGCTCGACTAGCGGGAGAAGCACAGATACGCAGTATTTT. It specifies CASSSTSGRSTDTQYF.

The gene calls are TRBV20-1 and TRBJ1-2, with D hard to call. CDR3 length: 12 amino acids. Germline V gives CDR1 DFQATT, CDR2 SNEGSKA (reference sequence). Deletions cut 1 base from V and 1 base from J, with 4 bases between. CDR3 sequence (DNA): TGCAGTGCTAGAGGGGATAACTATGGCTACACCTTC. Its translation: CSARGDNYGYTF.

The V and J genes are TRBV5-1 and TRBJ1-5; the D gene is possibly TRBD1 (5 bases). The germline V gene has CDR1 SGHRS and CDR2 YFSETQ. The CDR3 totals 15 residues. The V end lost 1 base, the J end lost 2 bases, and 10 bases lay between the germline ends. CDR3 DNA: TGCGCCAGCAGCTTGCAGGGTCGGGGCAATCAGCCCCAGCATTTT. The encoded protein is CASSLQGRGNQPQHF.

The rearrangement uses TRBV20-1 and TRBJ2-2, with TRBD2 matching over 8 bases. Trimming removed 3 bases from V and 13 bases from J; junction bases left unmatched: 16. Germline V gives CDR1 DFQATT, CDR2 SNEGSKA (reference sequence). The CDR3 runs 15 residues. CDR3 bases: TGCAGTGCTAGGACTAGCGTGAACACCGGGGAGTCGCTGTTTTTT. It encodes CSARTSVNTGESLFF.

The gene calls are TRBV29-1 and TRBJ2-5; D is unresolved. The V end lost 4 bases, the J end lost 3 bases, and 12 bases lay between the germline ends. This CDR3 contains 13 residues. Germline-derived CDR1 and CDR2 are SQVTM and ANQGSEA. The CDR3 protein is CSVGSPVKETQYF. The CDR3 coding sequence is TGCAGCGTTGGTTCCCCCGTTAAAGAGACCCAGTACTTC. The full variable domain, completed using reference TRBV29-1 and TRBJ2-5, is SAVISQKPSRDICQRGTSLTIQCQVDSQVTMMFWYRQQPGQSLTLIATANQGSEATYESGFVIDKFPISRPNLTFSTLTVSNMSPEDSSIYLCSVGSPVKETQYFGPGTRLLVL.

The chain couples TRBV7-8 to TRBJ2-1; TRBD2 agrees at 10 bases. From germline, CDR1 is SGHVS and CDR2 FQNEAQ. The junction had 18 bases not matched to a gene; V was cut back by 1 base and J by 3 bases. The CDR3 sequence is 21 residues long. The CDR3 spells CASSLVRGRWLAGVRYNEQFF. The CDR3 bases are TGTGCCAGCAGCTTAGTGAGGGGGCGGTGGCTAGCGGGAGTTCGCTACAATGAGCAGTTCTTC. Full variable domain (missing parts from reference TRBV7-8 and TRBJ2-1): GAGVSQSPRYKVAKRGQDVALRCDPISGHVSLFWYQQALGQGPEFLTYFQNEAQLDKSGLPSDRFFAERPEGSVSTLKIQRTQQEDSAVYLCASSLVRGRWLAGVRYNEQFFGPGTRLTVL.

The chain joins TRBV10-3 to TRBJ2-3, with TRBD2 matching over 9 bases. The germline CDR1 and CDR2 sequences are ENHRY and SYGVKD. Trimming at V came to 0 bases and at J to 5 bases, leaving 3 bases not matched to a gene. The CDR3 contains 15 residues. The CDR3 region is CAISESVREGDTQYF. The CDR3 DNA is TGTGCCATCAGTGAGTCTGTGCGGGAGGGAGATACGCAGTATTTT.